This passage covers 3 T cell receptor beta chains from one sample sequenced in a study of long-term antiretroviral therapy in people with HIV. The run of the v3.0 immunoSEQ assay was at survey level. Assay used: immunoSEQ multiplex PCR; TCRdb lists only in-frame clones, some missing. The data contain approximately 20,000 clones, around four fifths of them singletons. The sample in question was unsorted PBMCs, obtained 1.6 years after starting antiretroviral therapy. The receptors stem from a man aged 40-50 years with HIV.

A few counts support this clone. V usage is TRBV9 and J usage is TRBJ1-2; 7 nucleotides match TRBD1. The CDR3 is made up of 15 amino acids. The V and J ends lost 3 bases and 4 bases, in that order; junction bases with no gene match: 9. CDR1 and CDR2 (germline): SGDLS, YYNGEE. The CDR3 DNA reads TGTGCCAGCAGCGCTTGGGGGGACAGCGGCTATGGCTACACCTTC. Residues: CASSAWGDSGYGYTF.

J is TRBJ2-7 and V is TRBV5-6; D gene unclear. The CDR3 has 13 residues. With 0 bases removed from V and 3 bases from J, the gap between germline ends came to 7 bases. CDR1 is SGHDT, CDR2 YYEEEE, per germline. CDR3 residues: CASSLGAHYEQYF. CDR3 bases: TGTGCCAGCAGCTTGGGCGCGCACTACGAGCAGTACTTC.

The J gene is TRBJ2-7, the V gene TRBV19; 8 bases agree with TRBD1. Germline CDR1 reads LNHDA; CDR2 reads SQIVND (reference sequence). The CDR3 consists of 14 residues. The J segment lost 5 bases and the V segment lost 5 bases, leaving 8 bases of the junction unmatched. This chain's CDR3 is CASSLQGARDEQYF. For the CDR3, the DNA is TGTGCCAGTAGTTTGCAGGGGGCGCGGGACGAGCAGTACTTC. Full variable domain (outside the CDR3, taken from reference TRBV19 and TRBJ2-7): DGGITQSPKYLFRKEGQNVTLSCEQNLNHDAMYWYRQDPGQGLRLIYYSQIVNDFQKGDIAEGYSVSREKKESFPLTVTSAQKNPTAFYLCASSLQGARDEQYFGPGTRLTVT.